A single sample gave rise to the 12 T cell receptor beta chains below, sequenced in a study of shared clonotypes between healthy human individuals. Method: immunoSEQ multiplex PCR; TCRdb's copy keeps in-frame clones and lacks some. The sample has around 1.6 million clones; nearly 99% are singletons. The sample taken for sequencing was naive CD4+ T cells sorted from blood. Subset of the sample: CD45RA+ positively selected. The receptors stem from a young man in good health.

This chain connects TRBV5-4 to TRBJ2-1; tentatively, D is TRBD1 or TRBD2 (5 bases each). V shed 0 bases and J shed 7 bases, with 20 bases lying between them. There are 17 residues in the CDR3. Germline CDR1 and CDR2: SGHNT and YYREEE (reference sequence). CDR3: CASSLAAGTTSGNEQFF. Here the CDR3 DNA reads TGTGCCAGCAGCTTGGCTGCCGGGACCACAAGTGGGAATGAGCAGTTCTTC.

The chain carries TRBV6-4 and TRBJ1-2; 7 positions match TRBD1. This CDR3 has 16 residues. V lost 7 bases, J lost 7 bases, and 18 bases stayed unmatched. Germline CDR1 and CDR2: MRHNA and SNTAGT. CDR3 nucleotides: TGTGCCAGCATCGGAGGTGTGACAGGGTTGAGGTGTGGCTACACCTTC. Translated: CASIGGVTGLRCGYTF.

This chain connects TRBV5-4 to TRBJ1-5; TRBD1 matches at 8 bases. Germline assignment: CDR1 SGHNT and CDR2 YYREEE (reference sequence). J lost 7 bases, V lost 3 bases, and 6 bases had no gene match. CDR3 length: 14 residues. CDR3 sequence (DNA): TGTGCCAGCAGCTCCGGACAGGGTGGACAGCCCCAGCATTTT. Its protein is CASSSGQGGQPQHF.

The chain combines TRBV2 with TRBJ2-7; D is perhaps TRBD2 (5 bases). With 6 bases removed from V and 3 bases from J, the gap between germline ends came to 18 bases. CDR1 is SNHLY, CDR2 FYNNEI, per germline. The CDR3 spans 15 residues. The CDR3 loop is CASRKEAWSFYEQYF. CDR3 sequence (DNA): TGTGCCAGCAGAAAGGAGGCTTGGAGCTTCTACGAGCAGTACTTC.

V and J are TRBV11-3 and TRBJ2-7; D unresolved. V was pared by 1 base and J by 5 bases, with 9 bases between. The CDR3 has 13 amino acids. Germline V lookup: CDR1 SGHNT, CDR2 YENEEA. The CDR3 is CASSLGPVNEQYF. Here the CDR3 DNA reads TGTGCCAGCAGCTTAGGCCCCGTAAACGAGCAGTACTTC.

V usage is TRBV11-1 and J usage is TRBJ2-5; TRBD2 matches at 14 bases. Looked up from germline, CDR1 is SGHAT and CDR2 is FQDESV (reference sequence). The CDR3 runs to 16 residues. J lost 1 base, V lost 5 bases, and 3 bases had no gene match. CDR3 region: CASSQGTSGSQETQYF. The CDR3 region has the DNA TGTGCCAGCAGCCAGGGGACTAGCGGGAGCCAAGAGACCCAGTACTTC.

V is TRBV10-3 and J is TRBJ2-1, with 13 bases identical to TRBD2. This CDR3 has 18 residues. Germline assignment: CDR1 ENHRY and CDR2 SYGVKD. V lost 2 bases to trimming and J lost 8 bases; unmatched junction nucleotides: 12. The CDR3: CAISERGRGTSGADEQFF. The CDR3 DNA reads as TGTGCCATCAGTGAGAGGGGGAGAGGGACTAGCGGGGCAGATGAGCAGTTCTTC.

The V call is TRBV19, the J call TRBJ1-5, with D unclear. Trimming took 7 bases from V and 0 from J, leaving 16 bases between them. This CDR3 contains 16 residues. The V gene's germline CDR1 is LNHDA and CDR2 SQIVND (reference sequence). CDR3 sequence reads: CASTPNHRFSNQPQHF. The CDR3 DNA reads as TGTGCCAGTACCCCCAACCACAGATTTAGCAATCAGCCCCAGCATTTT.

The chain links TRBV13 to TRBJ2-1; the match to TRBD2 covers 8 bases. Germline loops: CDR1 PRHDT, CDR2 FYEKMQ (reference sequence). With 4 bases clipped from V and 7 bases from J, the junction kept 9 bases outside the gene matches. CDR3 size: 15 residues. The CDR3 here is CASSYPREGRNEQFF. CDR3 nucleotide sequence: TGTGCCAGCAGCTACCCCCGGGAGGGCCGGAATGAGCAGTTCTTC.

The chain carries TRBV4-1 and TRBJ2-7; no definite D call. The V and J ends lost 3 bases and 7 bases respectively, with 19 bases between them. The V gene's germline CDR1 is MGHRA and CDR2 YSYEKL. There are 15 residues in the CDR3. The CDR3 protein is CASSQPGVGDREQYF. CDR3 in DNA: TGCGCCAGCAGCCAGCCTGGAGTTGGGGATCGGGAGCAGTACTTC.

This sequence joins TRBV28 and TRBJ1-1, with D possibly TRBD1 on 5 matching bases. Looked up from germline, CDR1 is MDHEN and CDR2 is SYDVKM. V was trimmed by 8 bases and J by 2 bases, leaving 12 bases between them. The CDR3 has 13 amino acids. The CDR3 reads CASGGSSNTEAFF. Written as DNA, the CDR3 is TGTGCCAGCGGGGGGAGTTCCAACACTGAAGCTTTCTTT.

CDR3 DNA sequence: TGTGCCAGCAGCCAGAGGGGGGGTACGGAGACCCAGTACTTC. This translates into CASSQRGGTETQYF. V usage is TRBV4-2 and J usage is TRBJ2-5; D is perhaps TRBD2 (7 bases). The CDR3 sequence is 14 residues long. Trimming left V 3 bases short and J 5 bases short, with 13 bases between. Germline V gene data show CDR1 as LGHNA and CDR2 as YNFKEQ.